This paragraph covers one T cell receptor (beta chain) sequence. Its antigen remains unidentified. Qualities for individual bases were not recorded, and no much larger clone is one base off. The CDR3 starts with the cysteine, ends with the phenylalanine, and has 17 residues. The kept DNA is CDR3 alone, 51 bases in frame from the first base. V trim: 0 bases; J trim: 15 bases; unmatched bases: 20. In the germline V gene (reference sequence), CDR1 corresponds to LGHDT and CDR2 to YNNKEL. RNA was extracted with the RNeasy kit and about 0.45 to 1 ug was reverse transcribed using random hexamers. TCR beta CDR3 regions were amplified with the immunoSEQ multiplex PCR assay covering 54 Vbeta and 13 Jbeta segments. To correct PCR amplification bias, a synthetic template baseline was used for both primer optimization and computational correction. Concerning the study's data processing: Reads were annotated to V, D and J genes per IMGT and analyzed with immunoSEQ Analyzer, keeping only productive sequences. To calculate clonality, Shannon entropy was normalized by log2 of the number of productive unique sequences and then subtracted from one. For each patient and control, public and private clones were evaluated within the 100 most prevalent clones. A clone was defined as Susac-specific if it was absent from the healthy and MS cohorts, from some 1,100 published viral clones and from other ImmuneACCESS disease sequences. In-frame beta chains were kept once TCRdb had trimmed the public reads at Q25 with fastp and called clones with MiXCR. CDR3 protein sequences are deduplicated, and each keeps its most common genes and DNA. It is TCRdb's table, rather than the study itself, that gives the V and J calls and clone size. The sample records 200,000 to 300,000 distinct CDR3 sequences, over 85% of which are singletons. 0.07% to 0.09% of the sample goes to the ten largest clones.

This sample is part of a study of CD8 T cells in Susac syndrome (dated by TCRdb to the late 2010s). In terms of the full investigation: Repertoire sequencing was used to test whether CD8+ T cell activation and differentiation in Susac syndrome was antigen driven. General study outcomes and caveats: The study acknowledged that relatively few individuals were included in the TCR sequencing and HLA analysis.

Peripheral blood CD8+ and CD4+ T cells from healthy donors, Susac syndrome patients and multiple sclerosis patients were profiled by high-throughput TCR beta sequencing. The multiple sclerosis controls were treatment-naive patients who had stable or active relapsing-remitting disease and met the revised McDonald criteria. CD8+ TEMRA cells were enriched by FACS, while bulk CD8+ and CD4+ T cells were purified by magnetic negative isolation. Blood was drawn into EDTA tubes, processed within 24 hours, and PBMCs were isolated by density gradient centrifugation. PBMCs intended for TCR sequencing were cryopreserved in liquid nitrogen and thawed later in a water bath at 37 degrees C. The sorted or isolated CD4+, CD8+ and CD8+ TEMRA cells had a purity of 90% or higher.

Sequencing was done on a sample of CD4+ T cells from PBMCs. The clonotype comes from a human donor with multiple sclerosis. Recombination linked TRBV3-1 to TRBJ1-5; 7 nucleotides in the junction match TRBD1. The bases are TGTGCCAGCAGCCAAGATTCCCCGTTTATTGACAGGGTCCGTCTGCATTTT. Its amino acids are CASSQDSPFIDRVRLHF.